Below, 24 T cell receptor beta chains from the same sample are listed, as sequenced in a study of blood T cells in healthy people across ages. Sample-barcoded 5' priming and a J-beta primer mix drove a second PCR of roughly 6 to 12 cycles. In TCRdb, the 5' RACE reads were re-called with MiXCR into one record per CDR3 protein. The sample lists around 1,000,000 distinct CDR3 sequences; approximately 38% were seen once. Sample: blood. Every receptor here comes from a man between 18 and 29 years old in good health.

This clonotype was picked up a small number of times. The chain joins TRBV6-6 to TRBJ1-2; possibly TRBD1 for D (6 bases). Germline assignment: CDR1 MNHNY and CDR2 SVGAGI (reference sequence). The CDR3 length is 13 residues. Trimming removed 6 bases from V and 6 bases from J, with 14 bases in between. In DNA form, the CDR3 reads TGTGCCAGCAGCTTACAGGGAATAGATGGCTACACCTTC. This sequence encodes CASSLQGIDGYTF.

The sample holds a few counts of this clonotype. V is TRBV3-1 and J is TRBJ2-7; tentatively, D is TRBD2 (5 bases). From germline, CDR1 is LGHDT and CDR2 YNNKEL (reference sequence). The CDR3 is made up of 13 amino acids. Between the trimmed V and J ends, which lost 6 bases and 4 bases, there was a span of 13 bases. In nucleotides, the CDR3 is TGTGCCAGCAGGACGGCTAGCCGGTACGAGCAGTACTTC. The encoded protein is CASRTASRYEQYF.

This rearrangement joins TRBV29-1 to TRBJ2-1, with D hard to call. Between the trimmed V and J ends, which lost 0 bases and 7 bases, there was a span of 10 bases. Germline loops: CDR1 SQVTM, CDR2 ANQGSEA. The CDR3 is 13 residues long. CDR3 region: CSVEEGFLNEQFF. The CDR3 DNA reads TGCAGCGTTGAAGAAGGGTTTCTGAATGAGCAGTTCTTC.

This clonotype was seen only a few times. The rearrangement uses TRBV20-1 and TRBJ2-3; D gene ambiguous. The V gene lost 1 base and the J gene lost 2 bases, with 25 bases spanning the gap. CDR3 length equals 19 residues. Germline loops: CDR1 DFQATT, CDR2 SNEGSKA (reference sequence). CDR3 residues: CSARARPEPTFYHTDTQYF. CDR3 DNA sequence: TGCAGTGCTAGAGCTCGCCCGGAACCAACATTTTATCACACAGATACGCAGTATTTT.

The rearrangement links TRBV12-3 or TRBV12-4 to TRBJ1-1, with TRBD1 matching over 9 bases. With 2 bases clipped from V and 1 base from J, the junction kept 2 bases outside the gene matches. The CDR3 contains 15 residues. Here the CDR3 reads CASSLPTGGNTEAFF. CDR3 nucleotides: TGTGCCAGCAGTTTACCGACAGGGGGGAACACTGAAGCTTTCTTT.

The chain carries TRBV7-6 and TRBJ1-4; D is unresolved. The CDR3 contains 14 residues. Germline values: CDR1 SGHVS, CDR2 FNYEAQ. The V gene lost 1 base and the J gene lost 0 bases, with 3 bases spanning the gap. The CDR3 protein is CASSLDPTNEKLFF. The CDR3 nucleotides read TGTGCCAGCAGCTTAGATCCAACTAATGAAAAACTGTTTTTT.

The V call is TRBV4-3, the J call TRBJ2-3; 10 bases agree with TRBD2. CDR1 LGHNA and CDR2 YSLEER come from the germline V gene. CDR3 length equals 16 residues. V lost 2 bases and J lost 4; bases outside the gene matches: 6. The CDR3 nucleotides are TGCGCCAGCAGCCAAAACCTAGCGGGAGCATCAGATACGCAGTATTTT. Amino acid sequence: CASSQNLAGASDTQYF.

This clonotype was detected many times. The V gene is TRBV21-1, the J gene TRBJ1-6; the DNA was not used to check the table's D call, TRBD1. TRBV21-1 represents a pseudogene. CDR3 length: 15 amino acids. CDR3 residues: CASSKDVGVRSPLHF. In DNA, the CDR3 is TGTGCCAGCAGCAAAGACGTGGGGGTTCGTTCACCCCTCCACTTT.

This clonotype has a handful of counts. V gene TRBV4-1 combines with J gene TRBJ1-2, with unresolved D. The germline V gene has CDR1 MGHRA and CDR2 YSYEKL. Trimming left V 2 bases short and J 2 bases short, with 12 bases between. There are 15 residues in the CDR3. The CDR3 spells CASSQPYEGNYGYTF. DNA of the CDR3: TGCGCCAGCAGCCAACCCTACGAGGGCAACTATGGCTACACCTTC.

This clonotype occurred once. The genes are TRBV3-1 and TRBJ2-3; 9 nucleotides line up with TRBD2. This CDR3 contains 15 residues. Germline V gene sequence: CDR1 LGHDT, CDR2 YNNKEL (reference sequence). The trim removed 9 bases at V and 4 bases at J, leaving 11 bases unmatched. The CDR3 nucleotides read TGTGCCAGTCACAATCCGGCTAGCGGGGCAGATACGCAGTATTTT. Its translation is CASHNPASGADTQYF.

The gene calls are TRBV12-3 or TRBV12-4 and TRBJ2-3; either TRBD1 or TRBD2 may fit D (5 bases each). V was pared by 5 bases and J by 7 bases, with 16 bases between. The CDR3 has 14 amino acids. The CDR3 loop is CASSVSQGPNTQYF. CDR3 nucleotides: TGTGCCAGCAGTGTAAGTCAGGGACCTAATACGCAGTATTTT.

This chain connects TRBV12-3 or TRBV12-4 to TRBJ1-4, with 10 positions matching TRBD1. This CDR3 contains 13 residues. J was trimmed by 8 bases and V by 5 bases; bases with no gene match: 2. The CDR3 here is CASSRQGAEKLFF. DNA for the CDR3: TGTGCCAGCAGTCGACAGGGGGCGGAAAAACTGTTTTTT.

The rearrangement links TRBV19 to TRBJ1-5; D perhaps matches TRBD1 (6 bases). This CDR3 is built from 13 residues. Trimming took 0 bases from V and 9 from J, leaving 9 bases between them. CDR1 LNHDA and CDR2 SQIVND come from the germline V gene (reference sequence). The DNA of the CDR3 is TGTGCCAGTAGTATAGAAGGGGGAGGGCCCCAGCATTTT. Translating it yields CASSIEGGGPQHF.

A few counts support this clonotype. V is TRBV12-3 or TRBV12-4 and J is TRBJ2-6; D ambiguous. This CDR3 is built from 14 residues. Trimming took 3 bases from V and 4 from J, leaving 7 bases between them. In DNA, the CDR3 is TGTGCCAGCAGTTTTCAGTCCGGGGCCAACGTCCTGACTTTC. This gives the protein CASSFQSGANVLTF.

This clonotype occurred a few times. The chain joins TRBV20-1 to TRBJ1-4; D not resolved. Trimming left V 1 base short and J 5 bases short, with 11 bases between. The CDR3 runs 14 residues. Germline assignment: CDR1 DFQATT and CDR2 SNEGSKA (reference sequence). Here the CDR3 DNA reads TGCAGTGCTAGAGGAAACAGCATAAATGAAAAACTGTTTTTT. As protein: CSARGNSINEKLFF.

This clonotype has only a few counts. V and J are TRBV28 and TRBJ1-2, with TRBD1 matching 7 bases. Trimming removed 7 bases from V and 8 bases from J; junction bases left unmatched: 7. In germline, CDR1 is MDHEN, CDR2 SYDVKM. CDR3 size: 12 residues. The CDR3 nucleotides read TGTGCCAGCATCGGGACAGCACGGGGCTACACCTTC. Encoded protein: CASIGTARGYTF.

The V call is TRBV13, the J call TRBJ2-7, with 7 nucleotides matching TRBD2. Trimming removed 4 bases from V and 6 bases from J; junction bases left unmatched: 0. Germline V gene lookup returns CDR1 PRHDT and CDR2 FYEKMQ (reference sequence). This CDR3 spans 11 amino acids. In DNA form, the CDR3 reads TGTGCCAGCAGCTCGGGAGGCGAGCAGTACTTC. Its translation: CASSSGGEQYF.

This clonotype showed up just a few times. This chain connects TRBV27 to TRBJ1-2; no clear D. Germline loops: CDR1 MNHEY, CDR2 SMNVEV (reference sequence). The V end lost 7 bases, the J end lost 7 bases, and 13 bases lay between the germline ends. This CDR3 is 12 amino acids long. In DNA form, the CDR3 reads TGTGCCAGCACCAGTATTGGGTCTGGCTACACCTTC. Protein product: CASTSIGSGYTF.

This clonotype was found many times. V gene TRBV6-6 combines with J gene TRBJ2-5; a possible D gene is TRBD1 (5 bases). The germline V and J ends were trimmed by 0 bases and 2 bases, with 7 bases remaining between them. The CDR3 length is 14 residues. Germline V gives CDR1 MNHNY, CDR2 SVGAGI (reference sequence). DNA of the CDR3: TGTGCCAGCAGTTACTCCGGACAACAAGAGACCCAGTACTTC. Its protein product is CASSYSGQQETQYF.

The V gene is TRBV7-2, the J gene TRBJ1-5; D ambiguous. CDR1 SGHTA and CDR2 FQGNSA come from the germline V gene. This CDR3 has 16 amino acids. V was shortened by 2 bases and J by 0 bases, with 11 bases between the two germline ends. The CDR3 sequence is CASSLIGSYSNQPQHF. CDR3 DNA sequence: TGTGCCAGCAGCTTAATTGGCAGCTATAGCAATCAGCCCCAGCATTTT.

V and J are TRBV9 and TRBJ2-2, with 11 bases lining up with TRBD2. Trimming removed 4 bases from V and 7 bases from J; junction bases left unmatched: 9. Germline loops: CDR1 SGDLS, CDR2 YYNGEE. CDR3 length: 16 residues. The CDR3 loop reads CASSPHSGGAGGELFF. The CDR3 DNA sequence: TGTGCCAGCAGCCCTCATAGCGGGGGGGCCGGCGGGGAGCTGTTTTTT.

The CDR3 nucleotides are TGCAGTGCTCCGGGGGGGGGTAGCACAGATACGCAGTATTTT. Its protein is CSAPGGGSTDTQYF. The V call is TRBV20-1, the J call TRBJ2-3, with 8 bases fitting TRBD2. CDR1 DFQATT and CDR2 SNEGSKA come from the germline V gene (reference sequence). V dropped 5 bases and J dropped 0; count of bases not matched to a gene: 4. The CDR3 extends over 14 amino acids.

Only a few counts were recorded for this clonotype. The chain couples TRBV7-9 to TRBJ1-1; D gene uncertain. CDR1 and CDR2 (germline): SEHNR, FQNEAQ (reference sequence). Between the trimmed V and J ends, which lost 7 bases and 0 bases, there was a span of 6 bases. CDR3 length: 12 amino acids. In nucleotides, the CDR3 is TGTGCCAGCACCGCTATGAACACTGAAGCTTTCTTT. Translating it yields CASTAMNTEAFF.

This clonotype has more than one count but fewer than ten. V and J are TRBV7-9 and TRBJ2-5, with D perhaps TRBD1 (5 bases). V was pared by 0 bases and J by 11 bases, with 28 bases between. This CDR3 spans 18 amino acids. Per the germline V gene, CDR1 is SEHNR and CDR2 is FQNEAQ (reference sequence). The CDR3 loop is CASSLAGQGSLRGNEQYF. The CDR3 region has the DNA TGTGCCAGCAGCTTAGCTGGACAAGGATCCCTAAGGGGCAATGAGCAGTACTTC.